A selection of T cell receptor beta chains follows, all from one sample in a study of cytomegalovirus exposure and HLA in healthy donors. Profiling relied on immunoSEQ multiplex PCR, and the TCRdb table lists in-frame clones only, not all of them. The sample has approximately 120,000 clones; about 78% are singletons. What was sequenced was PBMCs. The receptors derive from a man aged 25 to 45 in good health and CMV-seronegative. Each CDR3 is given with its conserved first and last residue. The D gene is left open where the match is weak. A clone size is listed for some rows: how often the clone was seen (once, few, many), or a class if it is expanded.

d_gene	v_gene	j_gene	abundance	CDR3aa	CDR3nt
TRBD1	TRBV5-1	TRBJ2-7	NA	CASSGTGGAEQYF	TGCGCCAGCAGTGGGACAGGGGGCGCCGAGCAGTACTTC
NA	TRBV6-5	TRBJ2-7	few	CASISSGGYEQYF	TGTGCCAGCATTTCGTCCGGAGGGTACGAGCAGTACTTC
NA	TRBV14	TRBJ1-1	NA	CAAGLCQPNTEAFF	TGTGCCGCAGGCCTCTGTCAGCCGAACACTGAAGCTTTCTTT
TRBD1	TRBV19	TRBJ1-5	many	CASSEGAYSNQPQHF	TGTGCCAGTAGTGAGGGGGCTTATAGCAATCAGCCCCAGCATTTT
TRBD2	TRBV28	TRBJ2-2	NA	CASTQRGGYTGELFF	TGTGCCAGCACCCAGCGGGGGGGATACACCGGGGAGCTGTTTTTT
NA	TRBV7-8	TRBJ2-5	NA	CASSPGHKETQYF	TGTGCCAGCAGCCCGGGACACAAAGAGACCCAGTACTTC
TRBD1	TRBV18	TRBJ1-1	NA	CPRLGIGTDGSLLNTEAFF	TGTCCCCGTCTAGGAATAGGGACAGACGGCTCGCTTTTGAACACTGAAGCTTTCTTT
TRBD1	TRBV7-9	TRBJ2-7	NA	CSSSLGRDRINPYEQYF	TGTTCCAGCAGCTTAGGTCGGGACAGAATAAATCCCTACGAGCAGTACTTC
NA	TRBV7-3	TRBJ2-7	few	CASSLKYPGAPFSYEQYF	TGTGCCAGCAGCTTAAAGTACCCAGGGGCCCCTTTCTCCTACGAGCAGTACTTC
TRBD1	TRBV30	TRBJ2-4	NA	CAWTPGQGRAKNIQYF	TGTGCCTGGACCCCCGGACAGGGACGAGCCAAAAACATTCAGTACTTC
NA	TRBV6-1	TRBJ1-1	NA	CASSDNDRGEAFF	TGTGCCAGCAGTGATAACGACCGGGGGGAAGCTTTCTTT
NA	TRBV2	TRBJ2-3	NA	CASSESTFSTDTQYF	TGTGCCAGCAGCGAATCGACATTTAGCACAGATACGCAGTATTTT
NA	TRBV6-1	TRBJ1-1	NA	CASTGPLNTEAFF	TGTGCCAGCACTGGCCCGTTGAACACTGAAGCTTTCTTT
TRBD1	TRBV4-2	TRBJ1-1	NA	CASSPRTGERTEAFF	TGTGCCAGCAGCCCCCGGACAGGGGAAAGGACTGAAGCTTTCTTT
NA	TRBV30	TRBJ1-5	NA	CAWSSASYQPQHF	TGTGCCTGGAGTAGCGCCAGCTATCAGCCCCAGCATTTT
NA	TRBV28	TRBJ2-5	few	CASRPGGYKETQYF	TGTGCCAGCAGACCTGGGGGGTATAAGGAGACCCAGTACTTC
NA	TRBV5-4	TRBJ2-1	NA	CASSRGRQFLNEQFF	TGTGCCAGCAGCCGAGGGCGGCAGTTCTTGAATGAGCAGTTCTTC
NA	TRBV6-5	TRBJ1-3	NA	CASSLVRGNTIYF	TGTGCCAGCAGTCTAGTTAGAGGAAACACCATATATTTT
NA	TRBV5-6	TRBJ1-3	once	CASSLGRAGNTIYF	TGTGCCAGCAGCTTGGGCAGGGCTGGAAACACCATATATTTT
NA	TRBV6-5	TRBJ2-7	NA	CASSRDLRSSYEQYF	TGTGCCAGCAGTCGCGACCTTAGGAGCTCCTACGAGCAGTACTTC
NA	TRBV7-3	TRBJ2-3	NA	CASSLTPGSADTQYF	TGTGCCAGCAGCTTAACCCCAGGGTCGGCAGATACGCAGTATTTT
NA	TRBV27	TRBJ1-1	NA	CASSLRTDKNTEAFF	TGTGCCAGCAGTCTAAGGACGGACAAGAACACTGAAGCTTTCTTT
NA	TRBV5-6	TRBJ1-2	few	CASSIRYRAMDGYTF	TGTGCCAGCAGCATCCGGTATAGAGCCATGGATGGCTACACCTTC
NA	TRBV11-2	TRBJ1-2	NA	CASSLEVGPNYGYTF	TGTGCCAGCAGCTTAGAGGTGGGCCCGAACTATGGCTACACCTTC
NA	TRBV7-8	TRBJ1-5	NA	CASTGQTNQPQHF	TGTGCCAGCACGGGTCAGACCAATCAGCCCCAGCATTTT
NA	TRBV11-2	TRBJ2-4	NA	CASSLPGVPRAKNIQYF	TGTGCCAGCAGCTTACCGGGGGTCCCTAGAGCCAAAAACATTCAGTACTTC
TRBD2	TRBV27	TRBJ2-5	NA	CASIDKAGGPQETQYF	TGTGCCAGCATTGATAAAGCGGGGGGCCCACAAGAGACCCAGTACTTC
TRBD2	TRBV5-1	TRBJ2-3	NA	CASSLAGADTQYF	TGCGCCAGCAGCTTAGCGGGGGCAGATACGCAGTATTTT
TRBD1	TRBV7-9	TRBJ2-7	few	CASSWGITGQGGYEQYF	TGTGCCAGCAGCTGGGGAATCACGGGACAGGGAGGCTACGAGCAGTACTTC
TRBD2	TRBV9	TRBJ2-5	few	CASSVLAGAQETQYF	TGTGCCAGCAGCGTATTAGCGGGGGCCCAAGAGACCCAGTACTTC
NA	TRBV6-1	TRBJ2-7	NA	CASTTSFYEQYF	TGTGCCAGCACTACTAGCTTCTACGAGCAGTACTTC
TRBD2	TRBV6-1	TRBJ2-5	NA	CASSEGTAGSGTQYF	TGTGCCAGCAGTGAAGGTACAGCGGGGTCAGGGACCCAGTACTTC
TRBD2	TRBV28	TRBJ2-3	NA	CASTYSGVKVTDTQYF	TGTGCCAGCACCTATAGCGGGGTTAAGGTCACAGATACGCAGTATTTT
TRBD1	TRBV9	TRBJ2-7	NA	CASSVGGTGAYEQYF	TGTGCCAGCAGCGTAGGTGGGACAGGGGCCTACGAGCAGTACTTC
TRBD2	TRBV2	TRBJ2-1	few	CASSIAGGSYNEQFF	TGTGCCAGCAGTATAGCGGGGGGGTCATACAATGAGCAGTTCTTC
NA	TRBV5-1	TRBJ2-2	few	CASSLNGGSNTGELFF	TGCGCCAGCAGCTTGAACGGGGGATCAAACACCGGGGAGCTGTTTTTT
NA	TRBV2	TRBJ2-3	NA	CASSRDTQYF	TGTGCCAGCAGCCGAGATACGCAGTATTTT
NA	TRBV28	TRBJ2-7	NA	CASSPGGLVGEQYF	TGTGCCAGCAGCCCAGGAGGGCTAGTCGGCGAGCAGTACTTC
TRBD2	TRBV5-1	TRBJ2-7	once	CASSLLAGALYEQYF	TGCGCCAGCAGCTTACTAGCGGGAGCGCTCTACGAGCAGTACTTC
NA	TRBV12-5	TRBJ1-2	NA	CASGVGAYYGYTF	TGTGCTAGTGGAGTAGGGGCTTACTATGGCTACACCTTC
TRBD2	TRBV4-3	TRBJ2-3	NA	CASSQERTREKDTQYF	TGCGCCAGCAGCCAAGAGAGGACTAGAGAAAAAGATACGCAGTATTTT
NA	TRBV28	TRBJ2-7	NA	CASSIRTGIDEQYF	TGTGCCAGCAGCATTAGAACAGGGATCGACGAGCAGTACTTC
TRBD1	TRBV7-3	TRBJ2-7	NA	CASSADRAGEQYF	TGTGCCAGCAGCGCGGACAGGGCAGGGGAGCAGTACTTC
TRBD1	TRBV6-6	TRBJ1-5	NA	CASSYPGGPQHF	TGTGCCAGCAGTTACCCAGGGGGGCCCCAGCATTTT
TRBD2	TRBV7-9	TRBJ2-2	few	CASSSDTGGDSGELFF	TGTGCCAGCAGCTCTGATACGGGGGGGGATTCCGGGGAGCTGTTTTTT
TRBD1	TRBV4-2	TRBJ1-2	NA	CASSRSRDRDNYGYTF	TGTGCCAGCAGCCGAAGCCGGGACAGGGATAACTATGGCTACACCTTC
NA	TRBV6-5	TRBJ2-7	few	CASSYSNPGVYEQYF	TGTGCCAGCAGTTACTCGAATCCAGGCGTATACGAGCAGTACTTC
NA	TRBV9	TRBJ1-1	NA	CASSRDMNTEAFF	TGTGCCAGCAGCCGAGACATGAACACTGAAGCTTTCTTT
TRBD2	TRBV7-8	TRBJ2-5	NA	CASQRGVQETQYF	TGTGCCAGCCAGCGGGGGGTCCAAGAGACCCAGTACTTC
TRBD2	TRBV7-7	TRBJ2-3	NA	CASSLRGGMTDTQYF	TGTGCCAGCAGCTTGCGGGGGGGCATGACAGATACGCAGTATTTT